This T cell receptor beta chain was sequenced for a study of blood T cell repertoires in COVID-19. This clone occurred once. The protocol was immunoSEQ multiplex PCR, while the TCRdb copy is restricted to in-frame clones and leaves out a portion. The sample gives 60,000 to 70,000 clones, 70% to 85% of which show up once; under 50% is in the top ten. Germline lookup yields CDR1 SGHTA and CDR2 FQGTGA. This CDR3 region has 18 residues. The V gene end was trimmed by 1 base and the J gene end by 1 base; junction bases not matched to a gene: 6. The source material was peripheral blood. The TCR comes from a human donor in a cohort sampled during active COVID-19. This chain joins TRBV7-3 and TRBJ2-3, with 12 bases fitting TRBD2. The CDR3 DNA follows: TGTGCCAGCAGCTTAATGACTAGCGGGGGCGGGGGCACAGATACGCAGTATTTT. Encoded protein: CASSLMTSGGGGTDTQYF.